This T cell receptor (beta chain) emerged from a study of regulatory T cells in long-lasting Graves disease. This clonotype was detected many times. Germline V CDR1 and CDR2: LGHNA, YNFKEQ. The length of the CDR3 is 17 residues. Germline trimming cut 3 bases from V and 4 bases from J; bases unmatched to any gene: 4. Time point: newly diagnosed GD, antithyroid drugs for less than 3 months. Making the TCR library involved RNA that had been extracted from PBMCs. Arm-PCR of CDR3 regions and iRepertoire HTBI primers were used to build TCR beta libraries. TCRdb reprocessed the multiplex PCR reads with MiXCR, giving one entry per CDR3 protein. This table holds over 450,000 distinct CDR3 sequences, around 12% found once. In addition, the sample was reused for a study of T cells in Graves' hyperthyroidism and ophthalmopathy. Per that study: A patient was excluded if there was uncontrolled infection, other autoimmune disease, pregnancy or lactation. The study used the HTBI primer set for a first-round RT-PCR of the TCR CDR3.

The receptor comes from a woman in her thirties with Graves disease. The rearrangement uses TRBV4-2 and TRBJ2-2, with 14 nucleotides matching TRBD2. The starting material was peripheral blood mononuclear cells (PBMCs), obtained at new diagnosis, from a patient treated with antithyroid drugs. Here the CDR3 reads CASSQGLAGVSTGELFF. CDR3 in DNA: TGTGCCAGCAGCCAGGGACTAGCGGGAGTTAGCACCGGGGAGCTGTTTTTT.